This TCR beta chain derives from a study of sequential checkpoint blockade in melanoma. For the study at large: Patients were randomized 1:1 to nivolumab-then-ipilimumab or ipilimumab-then-nivolumab first-line. After both sequences, patients received maintenance nivolumab. About two dozen patients had tumor biopsies before treatment and at week 13.

Treatment reported: randomized to nivolumab then ipilimumab (arm A) or the reverse (arm B). Measured with immunoSEQ multiplex PCR; TCRdb has only the in-frame clones, and not every one. This table has roughly 5,000 clones, approximately 23% appearing once. General observations from the study: Pretreatment TIL clonality tracked with response in the nivolumab-first arm.

This clone has more than one count but fewer than ten. Its antigen remains unidentified. With 5 bases removed from V and 1 base from J, the gap between germline ends came to 13 bases. Germline CDR1 and CDR2: MNHGY and SAAAGT. CDR3 length equals 15 residues. The J gene is TRBJ2-3, the V gene TRBV6-8; D call uncertain. The clonotype originates from a human donor with melanoma. The sequences come from tumor tissue (inferred from file names), collected from a patient given nivolumab and ipilimumab in sequence. The CDR3 DNA follows: TGTGCCAGCAGTGATGTTAGGCAGGGCACAGATACGCAGTATTTT. Residues: CASSDVRQGTDTQYF.